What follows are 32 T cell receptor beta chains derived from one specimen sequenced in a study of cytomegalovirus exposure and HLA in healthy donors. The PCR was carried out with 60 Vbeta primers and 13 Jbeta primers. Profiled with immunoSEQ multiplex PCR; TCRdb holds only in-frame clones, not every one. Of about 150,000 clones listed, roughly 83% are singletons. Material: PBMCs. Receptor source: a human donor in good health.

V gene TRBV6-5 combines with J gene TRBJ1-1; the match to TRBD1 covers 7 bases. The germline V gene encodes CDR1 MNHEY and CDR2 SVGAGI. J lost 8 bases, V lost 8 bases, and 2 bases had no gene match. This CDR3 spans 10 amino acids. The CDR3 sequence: CASGQEEAFF. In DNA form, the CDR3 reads TGTGCCAGCGGACAGGAGGAAGCTTTCTTT.

CDR3 in amino acids: CASSTGTGTDTEAFF. The CDR3 coding sequence is TGCGCCAGCAGCACTGGGACAGGGACCGACACTGAAGCTTTCTTT. This rearrangement joins TRBV5-1 to TRBJ1-1, with 9 nucleotides matching TRBD1. V dropped 4 bases and J dropped 3; count of bases not matched to a gene: 7. This CDR3 spans 15 amino acids. Germline V lookup: CDR1 SGHRS, CDR2 YFSETQ.

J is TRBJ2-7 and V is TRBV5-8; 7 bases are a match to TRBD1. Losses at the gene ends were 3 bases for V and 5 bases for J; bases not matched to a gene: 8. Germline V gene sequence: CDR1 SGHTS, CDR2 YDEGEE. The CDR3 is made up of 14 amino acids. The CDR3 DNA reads TGTGCCAGCAGCTCAGACAGGGATTCGGACGAGCAGTACTTC. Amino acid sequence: CASSSDRDSDEQYF.

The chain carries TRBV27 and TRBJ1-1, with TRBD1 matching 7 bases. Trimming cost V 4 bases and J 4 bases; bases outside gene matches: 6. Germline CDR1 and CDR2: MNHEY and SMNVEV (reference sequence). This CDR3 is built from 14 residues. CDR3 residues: CASSSRQGGTEAFF. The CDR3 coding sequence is TGTGCCAGCAGTTCCCGACAGGGTGGCACTGAAGCTTTCTTT.

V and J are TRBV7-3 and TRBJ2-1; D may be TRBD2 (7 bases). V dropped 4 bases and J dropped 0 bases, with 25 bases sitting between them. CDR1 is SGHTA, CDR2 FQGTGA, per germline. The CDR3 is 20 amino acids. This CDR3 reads CASSSRGGVSLMSSYNEQFF. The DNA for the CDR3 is TGTGCCAGCAGCTCAAGGGGGGGGGTTTCTCTCATGAGCTCCTACAATGAGCAGTTCTTC.

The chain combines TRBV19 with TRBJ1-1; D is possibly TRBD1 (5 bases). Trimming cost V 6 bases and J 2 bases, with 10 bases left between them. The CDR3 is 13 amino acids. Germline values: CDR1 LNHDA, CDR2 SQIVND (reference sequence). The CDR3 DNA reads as TGTGCCAGTAGGAGAACAGGAAACACTGAAGCTTTCTTT. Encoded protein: CASRRTGNTEAFF. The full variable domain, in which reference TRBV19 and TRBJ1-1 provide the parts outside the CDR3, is DGGITQSPKYLFRKEGQNVTLSCEQNLNHDAMYWYRQDPGQGLRLIYYSQIVNDFQKGDIAEGYSVSREKKESFPLTVTSAQKNPTAFYLCASRRTGNTEAFFGQGTRLTVV.

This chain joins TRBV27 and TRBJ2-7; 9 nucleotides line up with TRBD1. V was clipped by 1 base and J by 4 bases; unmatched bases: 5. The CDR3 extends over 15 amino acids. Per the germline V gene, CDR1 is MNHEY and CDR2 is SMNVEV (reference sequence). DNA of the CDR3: TGTGCCAGCAGTTTATACCTGGGACAGGGTTACGAGCAGTACTTC. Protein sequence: CASSLYLGQGYEQYF.

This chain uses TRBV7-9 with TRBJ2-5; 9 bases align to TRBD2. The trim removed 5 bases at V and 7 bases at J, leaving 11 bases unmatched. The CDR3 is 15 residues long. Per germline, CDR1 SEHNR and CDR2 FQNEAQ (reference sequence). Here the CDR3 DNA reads TGTGCCAGCAGCCTGCAGACTAGCGGAGGGGGGACCCAGTACTTC. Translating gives CASSLQTSGGGTQYF.

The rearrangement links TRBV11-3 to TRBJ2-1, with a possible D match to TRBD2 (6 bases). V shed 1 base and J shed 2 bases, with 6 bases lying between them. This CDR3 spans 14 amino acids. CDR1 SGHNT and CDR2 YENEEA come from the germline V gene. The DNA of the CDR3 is TGTGCCAGCAGCTTAGGGGGGGCCTACAATGAGCAGTTCTTC. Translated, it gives CASSLGGAYNEQFF.

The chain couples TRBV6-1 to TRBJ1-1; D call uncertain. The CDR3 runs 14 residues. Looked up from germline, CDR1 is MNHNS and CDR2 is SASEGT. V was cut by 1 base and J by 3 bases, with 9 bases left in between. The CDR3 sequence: CASSEGTGYTEAFF. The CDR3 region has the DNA TGTGCCAGCAGTGAAGGCACGGGGTACACTGAAGCTTTCTTT.

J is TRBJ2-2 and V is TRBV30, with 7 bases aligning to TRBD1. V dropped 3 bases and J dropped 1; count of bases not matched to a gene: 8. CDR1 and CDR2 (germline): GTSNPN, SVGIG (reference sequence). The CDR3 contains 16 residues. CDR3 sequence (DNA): TGTGCCTGGAGGATAGACAGGGTAGGGAACACCGGGGAGCTGTTTTTT. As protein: CAWRIDRVGNTGELFF. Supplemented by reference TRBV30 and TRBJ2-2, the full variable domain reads SQTIHQWPATLVQPVGSPLSLECTVEGTSNPNLYWYRQAAGRGLQLLFYSVGIGQISSEVPQNLSASRPQDRQFILSSKKLLLSDSGFYLCAWRIDRVGNTGELFFGEGSRLTVL.

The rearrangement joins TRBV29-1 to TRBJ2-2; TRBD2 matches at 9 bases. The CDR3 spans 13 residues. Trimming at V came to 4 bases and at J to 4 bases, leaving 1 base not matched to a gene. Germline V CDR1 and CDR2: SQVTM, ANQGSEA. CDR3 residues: CSVVRGGTGELFF. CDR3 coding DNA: TGCAGCGTTGTGCGGGGGGGCACCGGGGAGCTGTTTTTT.

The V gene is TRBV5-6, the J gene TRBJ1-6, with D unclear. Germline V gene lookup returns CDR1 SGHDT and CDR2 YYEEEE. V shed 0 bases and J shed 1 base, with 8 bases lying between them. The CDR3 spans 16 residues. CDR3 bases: TGTGCCAGCAGCTTGGCGGGGATTTCCTATAATTCACCCCTCCACTTT. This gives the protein CASSLAGISYNSPLHF.

The CDR3 spells CATSRGRELFF. DNA for the CDR3: TGTGCCACCAGCAGAGGGCGGGAACTGTTTTTT. This chain connects TRBV15 to TRBJ1-4; no clear D. The CDR3 covers 11 residues. V was pared by 1 base and J by 12 bases, with 6 bases between. Germline V gives CDR1 LNHNV, CDR2 YYDKDF (reference sequence).

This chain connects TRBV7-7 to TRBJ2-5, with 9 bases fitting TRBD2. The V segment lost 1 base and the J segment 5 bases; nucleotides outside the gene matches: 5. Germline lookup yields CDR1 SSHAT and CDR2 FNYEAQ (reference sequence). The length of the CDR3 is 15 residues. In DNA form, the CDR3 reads TGTGCCAGCAGCTTAGTTAGCGGGGGACGGGAGACCCAGTACTTC. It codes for CASSLVSGGRETQYF.

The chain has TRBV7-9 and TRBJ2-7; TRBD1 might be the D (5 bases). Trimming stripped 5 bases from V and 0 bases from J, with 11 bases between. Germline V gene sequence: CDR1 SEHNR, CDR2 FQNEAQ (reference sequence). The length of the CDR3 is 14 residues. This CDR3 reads CASSPGLSSYEQYF. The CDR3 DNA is TGTGCCAGCAGCCCAGGGCTCAGCTCCTACGAGCAGTACTTC.

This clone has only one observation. CDR3 region: CASSDEASGADTQYF. In nucleotides, the CDR3 is TGTGCCAGCAGTGATGAGGCTAGCGGGGCAGATACGCAGTATTTT. The chain carries TRBV6-1 and TRBJ2-3; TRBD2 agrees at 9 bases. From germline, CDR1 is MNHNS and CDR2 SASEGT. The CDR3 loop spans 15 amino acids. Germline trimming cut 3 bases from V and 4 bases from J; bases unmatched to any gene: 5.

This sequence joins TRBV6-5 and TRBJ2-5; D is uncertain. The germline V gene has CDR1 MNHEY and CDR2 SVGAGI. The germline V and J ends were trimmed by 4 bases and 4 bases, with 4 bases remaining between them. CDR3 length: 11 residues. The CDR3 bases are TGTGCCAGCAGTTCGTCAGAGACCCAGTACTTC. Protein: CASSSSETQYF.

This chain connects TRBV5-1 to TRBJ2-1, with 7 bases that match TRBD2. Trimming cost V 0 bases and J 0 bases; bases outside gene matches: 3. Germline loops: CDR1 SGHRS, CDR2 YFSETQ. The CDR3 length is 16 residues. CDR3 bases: TGCGCCAGCAGCTTGGCGGGCGGGGGCTCCTACAATGAGCAGTTCTTC. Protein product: CASSLAGGGSYNEQFF.

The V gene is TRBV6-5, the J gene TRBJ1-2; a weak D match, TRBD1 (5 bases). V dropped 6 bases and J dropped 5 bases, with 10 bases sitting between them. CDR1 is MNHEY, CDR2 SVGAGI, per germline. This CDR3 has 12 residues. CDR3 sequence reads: CASSLAGYGYTF. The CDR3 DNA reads TGTGCCAGCAGCCTTGCAGGGTATGGCTACACCTTC.

The CDR3 bases are TGTGCCACCAGCAGAGTAGGGGTGGGGTACTCTGGGGCCAACGTCCTGACTTTC. Amino acids: CATSRVGVGYSGANVLTF. The genes are TRBV15 and TRBJ2-6; D is possibly TRBD1 (5 bases). Trimming pared 1 base from V and 0 bases from J, leaving 13 bases between. The CDR3 sequence is 18 residues long. Germline V lookup: CDR1 LNHNV, CDR2 YYDKDF (reference sequence). Together with reference TRBV15 and TRBJ2-6, the CDR3 gives the full variable domain: DAMVIQNPRYQVTQFGKPVTLSCSQTLNHNVMYWYQQKSSQAPKLLFHYYDKDFNNEADTPDNFQSRRPNTSFCFLDIRSPGLGDTAMYLCATSRVGVGYSGANVLTFGAGSRLTVL.

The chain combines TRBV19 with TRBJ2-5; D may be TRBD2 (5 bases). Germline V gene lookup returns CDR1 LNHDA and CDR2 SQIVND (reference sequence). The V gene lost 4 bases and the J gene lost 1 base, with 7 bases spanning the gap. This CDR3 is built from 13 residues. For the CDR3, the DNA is TGTGCCAGTAGTAGTACTAGCCAAGAGACCCAGTACTTC. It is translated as CASSSTSQETQYF. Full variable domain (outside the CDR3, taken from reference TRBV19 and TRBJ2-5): DGGITQSPKYLFRKEGQNVTLSCEQNLNHDAMYWYRQDPGQGLRLIYYSQIVNDFQKGDIAEGYSVSREKKESFPLTVTSAQKNPTAFYLCASSSTSQETQYFGPGTRLLVL.

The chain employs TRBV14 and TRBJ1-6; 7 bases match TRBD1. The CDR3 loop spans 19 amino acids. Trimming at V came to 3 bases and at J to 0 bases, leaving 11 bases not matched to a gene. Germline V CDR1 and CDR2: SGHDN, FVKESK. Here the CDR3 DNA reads TGTGCCAGCAGCCAGACCTCGGGACAGACCCTCTCCTATAATTCACCCCTCCACTTT. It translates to CASSQTSGQTLSYNSPLHF.

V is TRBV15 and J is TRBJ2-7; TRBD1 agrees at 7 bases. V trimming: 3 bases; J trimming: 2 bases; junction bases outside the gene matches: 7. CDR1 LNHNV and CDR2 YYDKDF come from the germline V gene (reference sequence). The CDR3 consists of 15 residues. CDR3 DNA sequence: TGTGCCACCAGCAGTACAACAGGGGAGCCCTACGAGCAGTACTTC. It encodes CATSSTTGEPYEQYF.

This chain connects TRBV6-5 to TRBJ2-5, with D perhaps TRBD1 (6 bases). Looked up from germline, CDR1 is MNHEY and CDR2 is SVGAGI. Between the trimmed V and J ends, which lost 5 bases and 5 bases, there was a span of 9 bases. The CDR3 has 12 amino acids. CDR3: CASSGQRETQYF. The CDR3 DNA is TGTGCCAGCAGTGGACAGCGGGAGACCCAGTACTTC.

CDR3 in DNA: TGCGCCAGCAGGACTAGCGCCGGGAACCCTGAGCAGTTCTTC. It codes for CASRTSAGNPEQFF. V is TRBV5-1 and J is TRBJ2-1; 8 nucleotides agree with TRBD2. From germline, CDR1 is SGHRS and CDR2 YFSETQ. V was clipped by 5 bases and J by 9 bases; unmatched bases: 10. The CDR3 has 14 amino acids.

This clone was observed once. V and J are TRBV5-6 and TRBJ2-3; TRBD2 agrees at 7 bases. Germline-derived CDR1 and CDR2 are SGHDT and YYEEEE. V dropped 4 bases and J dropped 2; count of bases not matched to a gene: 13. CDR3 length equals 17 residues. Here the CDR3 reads CASSPLTSPKPTDTQYF. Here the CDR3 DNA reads TGTGCCAGCAGCCCCCTGACTAGCCCGAAACCCACAGATACGCAGTATTTT. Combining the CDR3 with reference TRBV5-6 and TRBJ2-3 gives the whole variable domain DAGVTQSPTHLIKTRGQQVTLRCSPKSGHDTVSWYQQALGQGPQFIFQYYEEEERQRGNFPDRFSGHQFPNYSSELNVNALLLGDSALYLCASSPLTSPKPTDTQYFGPGTRLTVL.

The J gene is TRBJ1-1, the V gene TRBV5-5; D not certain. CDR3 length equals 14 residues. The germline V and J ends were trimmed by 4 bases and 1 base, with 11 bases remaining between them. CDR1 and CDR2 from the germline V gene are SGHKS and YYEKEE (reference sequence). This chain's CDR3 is CASSPTTGNTEAFF. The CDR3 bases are TGTGCCAGCAGCCCTACAACGGGGAACACTGAAGCTTTCTTT. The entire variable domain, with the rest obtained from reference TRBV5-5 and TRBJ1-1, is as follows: DAGVTQSPTHLIKTRGQQVTLRCSPISGHKSVSWYQQVLGQGPQFIFQYYEKEERGRGNFPDRFSARQFPNYSSELNVNALLLGDSALYLCASSPTTGNTEAFFGQGTRLTVV.

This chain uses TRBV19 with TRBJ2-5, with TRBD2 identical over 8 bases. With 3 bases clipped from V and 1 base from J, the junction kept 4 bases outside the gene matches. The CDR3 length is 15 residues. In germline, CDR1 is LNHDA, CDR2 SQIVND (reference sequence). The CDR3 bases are TGTGCCAGTAGTATCAGCGGGAGAAGCCAAGAGACCCAGTACTTC. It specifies CASSISGRSQETQYF.

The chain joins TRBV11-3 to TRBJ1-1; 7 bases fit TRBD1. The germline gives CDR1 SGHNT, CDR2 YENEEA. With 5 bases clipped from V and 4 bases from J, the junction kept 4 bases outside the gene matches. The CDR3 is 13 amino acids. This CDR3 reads CASSETGSTEAFF. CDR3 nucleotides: TGTGCCAGCAGCGAGACAGGGAGCACTGAAGCTTTCTTT.

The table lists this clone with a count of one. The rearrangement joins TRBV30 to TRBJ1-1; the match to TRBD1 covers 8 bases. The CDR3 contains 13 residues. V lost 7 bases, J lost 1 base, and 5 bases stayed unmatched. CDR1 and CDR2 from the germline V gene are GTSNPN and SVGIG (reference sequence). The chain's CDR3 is CALLGTGNTEAFF. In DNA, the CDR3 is TGTGCCTTACTCGGGACAGGGAACACTGAAGCTTTCTTT.

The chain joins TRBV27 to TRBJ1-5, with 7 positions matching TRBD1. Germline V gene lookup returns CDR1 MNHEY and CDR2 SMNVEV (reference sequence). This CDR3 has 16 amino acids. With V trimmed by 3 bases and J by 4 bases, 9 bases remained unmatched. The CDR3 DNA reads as TGTGCCAGCAGTTTCTTAAACAGGGGACTGAATCAGCCCCAGCATTTT. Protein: CASSFLNRGLNQPQHF.